Sequencing of this TCR beta chain was carried out in a study of blood T cell repertoires in COVID-19. Study context: T cells, B-cell-depleted T cells, or PBMCs provided the cDNA or gDNA that served as material.

Original processing notes: It was from reference gene primer amplification that nucleated cell counts were estimated. This table comes from immunoSEQ multiplex PCR, and its TCRdb copy is limited to in-frame clones, with some not included. V and J calls and clone size are copied from that table; D and trimming were computed from the DNA. The repertoire holds around 27,000 clones, with approximately 94% as singletons. Trimming stripped 4 bases from V and 7 bases from J, with 19 bases between. Germline values: CDR1 SGHVS, CDR2 FQNEAQ. CDR3 length equals 15 residues. The TCR sequence derives from a human donor with active COVID-19. The donor label of this sample is uncertain. The specimen sequenced was peripheral blood. The chain has TRBV7-8 and TRBJ1-1; TRBD1 might be the D (5 bases). In DNA form, the CDR3 reads TGTGCCAGCAGCTCCCCAACAGAGGCCGGGGGTGAAGCTTTCTTT. Its translation: CASSSPTEAGGEAFF.